This entry concerns a single T cell receptor (beta chain). Its cognate antigen is unknown. CDR1 is SNHLY and CDR2 is FYNNEI in the germline V gene. V gave up 7 bases and J gave up 9 bases, with 10 bases separating them. This CDR3 region has 12 residues. 13 Jbeta primers and 60 Vbeta primers were used for the PCR. TCRdb keeps only in-frame clones here, not all; method: immunoSEQ multiplex PCR. The sample lists about 140,000 clones, around 85% seen once, with less than 3.5% in the top ten. These data are taken from a study of cytomegalovirus exposure and HLA in healthy donors. Points from the study as a whole: A later analysis linked a missense DCLRE1C variant to TCR beta V- and J-gene trimming. The study recorded fewer than 200 TCR beta chains that were cytomegalovirus-associated. In vitro checks showed that three CMV-associated chains really do target CMV antigens.

Sequencing used PBMCs. The gene calls are TRBV2 and TRBJ1-6, with a possible D match to TRBD1 (5 bases). The source of this sequence is a woman in her twenties or thirties in good health and CMV-seronegative. The CDR3 spells CASKGLLSPLHF. The DNA of the CDR3 is TGTGCCAGCAAGGGGTTGCTTTCACCCCTCCACTTT.